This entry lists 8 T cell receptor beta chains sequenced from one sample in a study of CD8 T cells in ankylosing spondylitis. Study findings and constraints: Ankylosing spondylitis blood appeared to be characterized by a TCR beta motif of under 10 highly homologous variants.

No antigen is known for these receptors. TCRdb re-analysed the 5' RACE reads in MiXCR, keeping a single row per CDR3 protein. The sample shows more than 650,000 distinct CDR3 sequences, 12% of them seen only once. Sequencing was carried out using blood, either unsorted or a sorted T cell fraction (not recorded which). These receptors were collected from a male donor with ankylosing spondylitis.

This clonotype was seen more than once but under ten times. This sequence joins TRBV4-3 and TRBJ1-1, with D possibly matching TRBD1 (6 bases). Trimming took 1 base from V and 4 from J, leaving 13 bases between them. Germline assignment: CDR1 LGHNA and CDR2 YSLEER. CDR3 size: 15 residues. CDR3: CASSQVGFRGTEAFF. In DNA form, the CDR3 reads TGCGCCAGCAGCCAAGTGGGGTTCAGGGGCACTGAAGCTTTCTTT.

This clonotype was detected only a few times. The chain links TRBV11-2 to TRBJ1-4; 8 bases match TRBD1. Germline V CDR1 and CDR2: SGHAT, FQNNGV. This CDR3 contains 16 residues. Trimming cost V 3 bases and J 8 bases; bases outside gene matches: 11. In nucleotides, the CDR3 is TGTGCCAGCAGCTTTAATATAGGACAGGGAGAAGAAAAACTGTTTTTT. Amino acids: CASSFNIGQGEEKLFF.

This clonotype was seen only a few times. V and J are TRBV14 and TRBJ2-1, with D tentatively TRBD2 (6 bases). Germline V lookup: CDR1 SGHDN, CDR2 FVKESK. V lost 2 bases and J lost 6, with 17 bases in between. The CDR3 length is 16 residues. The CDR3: CASSQNPLWGVNEQFF. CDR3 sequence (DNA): TGTGCCAGCAGCCAAAACCCCCTATGGGGGGTCAATGAGCAGTTCTTC.

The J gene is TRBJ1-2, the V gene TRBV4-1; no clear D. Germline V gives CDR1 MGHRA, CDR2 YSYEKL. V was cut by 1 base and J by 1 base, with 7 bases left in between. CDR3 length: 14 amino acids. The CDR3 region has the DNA TGCGCCAGCAGCCAAGTTAGCCTTAACTATGGCTACACCTTC. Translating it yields CASSQVSLNYGYTF.

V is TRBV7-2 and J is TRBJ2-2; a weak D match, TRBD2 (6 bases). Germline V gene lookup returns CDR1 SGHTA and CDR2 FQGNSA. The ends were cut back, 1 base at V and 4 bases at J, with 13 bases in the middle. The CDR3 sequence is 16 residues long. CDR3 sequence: CASSLGNGGGTGELFF. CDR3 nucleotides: TGTGCCAGCAGCTTAGGAAACGGGGGTGGCACCGGGGAGCTGTTTTTT.

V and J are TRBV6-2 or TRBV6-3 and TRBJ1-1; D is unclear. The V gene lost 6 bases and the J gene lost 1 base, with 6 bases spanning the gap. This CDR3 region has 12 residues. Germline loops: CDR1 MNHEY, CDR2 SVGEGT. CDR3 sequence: CASRATNTEAFF. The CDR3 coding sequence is TGTGCCAGCAGGGCTACGAACACTGAAGCTTTCTTT.

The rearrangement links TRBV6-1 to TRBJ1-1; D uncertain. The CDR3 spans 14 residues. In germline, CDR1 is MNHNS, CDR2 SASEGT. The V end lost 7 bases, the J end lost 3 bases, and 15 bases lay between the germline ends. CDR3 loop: CASKAVLWDTEAFF. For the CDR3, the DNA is TGTGCCAGCAAGGCTGTCCTTTGGGACACTGAAGCTTTCTTT.

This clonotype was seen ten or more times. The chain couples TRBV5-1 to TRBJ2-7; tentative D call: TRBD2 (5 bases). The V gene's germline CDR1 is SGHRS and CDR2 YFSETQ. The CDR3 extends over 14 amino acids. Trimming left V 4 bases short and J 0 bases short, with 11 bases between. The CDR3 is CASSVRTDSYEQYF. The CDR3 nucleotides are TGCGCCAGCAGCGTTCGGACTGACTCCTACGAGCAGTACTTC.